The 29 T cell receptor beta chains below come from one sample, sequenced in a study of graft-versus-host responses after intestinal transplantation. Sequenced by immunoSEQ multiplex PCR; TCRdb stores in-frame clones only, minus some. The sample holds fewer than 110,000 clones, roughly 90% seen once. Their cognate antigens are unknown. Specimen: unstimulated CD4+ T cells sorted from spleen or lymph node cells, collected before transplant. Receptor source: a human donor who was the organ donor for an intestinal transplant.

The chain combines TRBV2 with TRBJ2-5; no clear D. Germline lookup yields CDR1 SNHLY and CDR2 FYNNEI. The ends were cut back, 6 bases at V and 1 base at J, with 9 bases in the middle. The CDR3 length is 13 residues. CDR3 in amino acids: CASRREAQETQYF. The CDR3 nucleotides are TGTGCCAGCAGGCGTGAGGCCCAAGAGACCCAGTACTTC.

This chain uses TRBV7-8 with TRBJ2-7, with 7 bases identical to TRBD2. After removal of 1 base from V and 0 bases from J, the junction contained 6 bases not matched to a gene. Germline assignment: CDR1 SGHVS and CDR2 FQNEAQ. This CDR3 has 16 residues. CDR3 DNA sequence: TGTGCCAGCAGCTTAGACCCAGCGGGGAACTCCTACGAGCAGTACTTC. This gives the protein CASSLDPAGNSYEQYF. Complete variable domain (other parts from reference TRBV7-8 and TRBJ2-7): GAGVSQSPRYKVAKRGQDVALRCDPISGHVSLFWYQQALGQGPEFLTYFQNEAQLDKSGLPSDRFFAERPEGSVSTLKIQRTQQEDSAVYLCASSLDPAGNSYEQYFGPGTRLTVT.

The chain couples TRBV9 to TRBJ1-1, with TRBD1 identical over 8 bases. Looked up from germline, CDR1 is SGDLS and CDR2 is YYNGEE. The CDR3 extends over 16 amino acids. V lost 2 bases and J lost 2; bases outside the gene matches: 8. This chain's CDR3 is CASSVHSGQENTEAFF. DNA for the CDR3: TGTGCCAGCAGCGTCCACTCGGGACAGGAAAACACTGAAGCTTTCTTT.

The V call is TRBV6-5, the J call TRBJ1-5, with a weak D call TRBD1 (5 bases). The CDR3 consists of 13 residues. V was shortened by 8 bases and J by 5 bases, with 13 bases between the two germline ends. CDR1 and CDR2 from the germline V gene are MNHEY and SVGAGI. The chain's CDR3 is CASGLWGDQPQHF. Here the CDR3 DNA reads TGTGCCAGCGGGTTGTGGGGGGATCAGCCCCAGCATTTT.

This chain links TRBV7-2 with TRBJ2-2; D remains ambiguous. From germline, CDR1 is SGHTA and CDR2 FQGNSA. Deletions cut 4 bases from V and 4 bases from J, with 13 bases between. The CDR3 has 15 residues. The CDR3 DNA sequence: TGTGCCAGCAGCTCGGACCCGCTGAGCACCGGGGAGCTGTTTTTT. As protein: CASSSDPLSTGELFF.

V is TRBV5-6 and J is TRBJ1-2; TRBD1 is a possible D gene (6 bases). V lost 4 bases and J lost 4, with 20 bases in between. Germline CDR1 reads SGHDT; CDR2 reads YYEEEE. This CDR3 is 16 amino acids long. The CDR3 nucleotides read TGTGCCAGCAGCCGGGTGGACAGAAGAGCCCCCTATGGCTACACCTTC. It codes for CASSRVDRRAPYGYTF.

Note on this clone: This sample also contains other DNA sequences that code for the same CDR3. The chain links TRBV11-2 to TRBJ2-1; D is undetermined. CDR1 is SGHAT and CDR2 is FQNNGV in the germline V gene. V lost 8 bases, J lost 0 bases, and 8 bases lay in between. The CDR3 is 13 amino acids. CDR3: CASSPSSYNEQFF. The CDR3 coding sequence is TGTGCCAGCTCCCCGAGCTCCTACAATGAGCAGTTCTTC.

Only a few counts were recorded for this clone. This chain links TRBV6-1 with TRBJ2-1; no definite D call. The germline gives CDR1 MNHNS, CDR2 SASEGT. The CDR3 contains 14 residues. V lost 0 bases to trimming and J lost 5 bases, with 8 bases between them. DNA of the CDR3: TGTGCCAGCAGTGAAGCGGTTAGAAACAATGAGCAGTTCTTC. This encodes CASSEAVRNNEQFF.

This clone was counted a few times. V usage is TRBV10-1 and J usage is TRBJ1-5; TRBD1 might be the D (5 bases). Trimming removed 10 bases at V and 7 bases at J, with 20 bases between. The germline V gene encodes CDR1 WNHNN and CDR2 SYGVQD (reference sequence). This CDR3 comprises 14 residues. The CDR3 reads CATLRDRLGQPQHF. The DNA of the CDR3 is TGCGCCACCCTCCGGGACCGCCTCGGGCAGCCCCAGCATTTT.

V usage is TRBV12-5 and J usage is TRBJ2-7; D gene unclear. Trimming removed 4 bases at V and 0 bases at J, with 13 bases between. The CDR3 totals 15 residues. Germline values: CDR1 LGHNT, CDR2 FRNRAP. CDR3 in amino acids: CASGWKAASSYEQYF. The CDR3 coding sequence is TGTGCTAGTGGTTGGAAGGCAGCCAGCTCCTACGAGCAGTACTTC.

V usage is TRBV2 and J usage is TRBJ2-7; 9 bases fit TRBD1. The germline gives CDR1 SNHLY, CDR2 FYNNEI. The V segment lost 7 bases and the J segment 7 bases; nucleotides outside the gene matches: 8. This CDR3 has 13 residues. The CDR3 here is CASKNTGGGEQYF. CDR3 bases: TGTGCCAGCAAGAATACAGGGGGCGGTGAGCAGTACTTC.

The V gene is TRBV6-1, the J gene TRBJ2-7, with D possibly matching TRBD2 (6 bases). This CDR3 has 13 amino acids. With 6 bases removed from V and 5 bases from J, the gap between germline ends came to 14 bases. Germline CDR1 and CDR2: MNHNS and SASEGT. In DNA form, the CDR3 reads TGTGCCAGCAGGCCTACTAGCCTAGACGAGCAGTACTTC. Residues: CASRPTSLDEQYF.

The chain carries TRBV27 and TRBJ2-5; either TRBD1 or TRBD2 may fit D (6 bases each). The CDR3 runs to 14 residues. V was pared by 5 bases and J by 5 bases, with 15 bases between. Looked up from germline, CDR1 is MNHEY and CDR2 is SMNVEV (reference sequence). The CDR3 protein is CASSRGVLGETQYF. The CDR3 DNA sequence: TGTGCCAGCAGTAGGGGGGTCCTCGGGGAGACCCAGTACTTC.

This chain uses TRBV6-5 with TRBJ1-2; 7 positions agree with TRBD1. The CDR3 is made up of 15 amino acids. Germline V gives CDR1 MNHEY, CDR2 SVGAGI. The J segment lost 0 bases and the V segment lost 6 bases, leaving 7 bases of the junction unmatched. The CDR3, as DNA: TGTGCCAGCAGACCGTCCAGGGGGGCTAACTATGGCTACACCTTC. This codes for CASRPSRGANYGYTF.

This clone was detected only a few times. The same CDR3 can be traced to other DNA sequences in this sample. This chain connects TRBV6-1 to TRBJ1-1, with D maybe TRBD1 (6 bases). Germline V gene data show CDR1 as MNHNS and CDR2 as SASEGT. Trimming stripped 5 bases from V and 5 bases from J, with 12 bases between. The CDR3 consists of 13 residues. The CDR3 bases are TGTGCCAGCAGTAAACAGGGTAGTACTGAAGCTTTCTTT. Translation: CASSKQGSTEAFF.

The rearrangement links TRBV6-1 to TRBJ1-1; D uncertain. There are 14 residues in the CDR3. CDR1 is MNHNS, CDR2 SASEGT, per germline. V shed 3 bases and J shed 3 bases, with 11 bases lying between them. This CDR3 is CASSESRRDTEAFF. CDR3 DNA sequence: TGTGCCAGCAGTGAGTCGAGGAGAGACACTGAAGCTTTCTTT.

V usage is TRBV6-5 and J usage is TRBJ2-3; the D gene is possibly TRBD2 (5 bases). This CDR3 spans 15 amino acids. Germline assignment: CDR1 MNHEY and CDR2 SVGAGI. Trimming removed 0 bases from V and 1 base from J, with 8 bases in between. The CDR3 DNA sequence: TGTGCCAGCAGTTACTCGGCGGGCCGCACAGATACGCAGTATTTT. This sequence encodes CASSYSAGRTDTQYF.

This sequence joins TRBV7-9 and TRBJ2-1; 7 bases align to TRBD1. Trimming cost V 0 bases and J 2 bases; bases outside gene matches: 4. The CDR3 is 16 amino acids. Germline CDR1 SEHNR, CDR2 FQNEAQ (reference sequence). CDR3 nucleotide sequence: TGTGCCAGCAGCTTAGCCCGGGACAGACCCTACAATGAGCAGTTCTTC. This gives the protein CASSLARDRPYNEQFF.

As DNA, the CDR3 is TGTGCCAGCCCTCCCGGGACAGGACGCACAGATACGCAGTATTTT. It specifies CASPPGTGRTDTQYF. This chain joins TRBV5-4 and TRBJ2-3; 8 nucleotides agree with TRBD1. V lost 7 bases and J lost 1; bases outside the gene matches: 8. The CDR3 spans 15 residues. From germline, CDR1 is SGHNT and CDR2 YYREEE (reference sequence).

The V and J genes are TRBV9 and TRBJ2-7; D gene ambiguous. Germline V gene lookup returns CDR1 SGDLS and CDR2 YYNGEE. Trimming left V 0 bases short and J 10 bases short, with 11 bases between. The CDR3 runs 12 residues. Written as DNA, the CDR3 is TGTGCCAGCAGCGTAGGGCATCCGGGCCAGTACTTC. It specifies CASSVGHPGQYF.

The chain has TRBV5-6 and TRBJ2-3; 7 positions match TRBD2. After removal of 1 base from V and 2 bases from J, the junction contained 10 bases not matched to a gene. The CDR3 has 17 residues. The germline CDR1 and CDR2 sequences are SGHDT and YYEEEE. The CDR3 nucleotides read TGTGCCAGCAGCTTGCAGCGCGGGCTAGCGGACACAGATACGCAGTATTTT. It translates to CASSLQRGLADTDTQYF.

The table lists this clone with a count of one. The V call is TRBV7-9, the J call TRBJ1-2; 7 nucleotides line up with TRBD1. Germline V gene sequence: CDR1 SEHNR, CDR2 FQNEAQ (reference sequence). The CDR3 consists of 13 residues. V gave up 4 bases and J gave up 8 bases; unmatched junction bases: 7. Written as DNA, the CDR3 is TGTGCCAGCAGCTCGGACAGGCTACGGGGCTACACCTTC. Translating gives CASSSDRLRGYTF.

The V call is TRBV6-1, the J call TRBJ2-5, with 9 bases aligning to TRBD2. The last part of the DNA fits TRBJ2-7 better; the J call may be wrong. CDR3 length: 13 amino acids. Germline CDR1 MNHNS, CDR2 SASEGT. The chain's CDR3 is CAGAGGRRYEQYF. CDR3 nucleotides: TGTGCCGGGGCGGGGGGGAGACGATACGAGCAGTACTTC.

The genes are TRBV11-2 and TRBJ2-7; perhaps TRBD1 as D (5 bases). Per germline, CDR1 SGHAT and CDR2 FQNNGV. V dropped 2 bases and J dropped 3 bases, with 5 bases sitting between them. This CDR3 comprises 12 residues. This chain's CDR3 is CASSLQGYEQYF. CDR3 DNA sequence: TGTGCCAGCAGCTTACAGGGCTACGAGCAGTACTTC.

This clone came up once. V and J are TRBV9 and TRBJ2-5, with D perhaps TRBD1 (5 bases). CDR3 length equals 15 residues. V dropped 0 bases and J dropped 4 bases, with 13 bases sitting between them. The germline gives CDR1 SGDLS, CDR2 YYNGEE. The CDR3 loop reads CASSVGQGFGETQYF. DNA for the CDR3: TGTGCCAGCAGCGTAGGTCAGGGTTTTGGAGAGACCCAGTACTTC. Full variable domain (rest looked up from reference TRBV9 and TRBJ2-5): DSGVTQTPKHLITATGQRVTLRCSPRSGDLSVYWYQQSLDQGLQFLIQYYNGEERAKGNILERFSAQQFPDLHSELNLSSLELGDSALYFCASSVGQGFGETQYFGPGTRLLVL.

The rearrangement uses TRBV27 and TRBJ2-7; no reliable D call. CDR3 length equals 15 residues. Looked up from germline, CDR1 is MNHEY and CDR2 is SMNVEV (reference sequence). With 6 bases removed from V and 2 bases from J, the gap between germline ends came to 17 bases. The CDR3 loop reads CASSINFRGPYEQYF. The CDR3 DNA is TGTGCCAGCAGCATAAACTTCAGAGGACCCTACGAGCAGTACTTC.

The chain links TRBV4-1 to TRBJ2-4, with D perhaps matching TRBD1 (5 bases). Per germline, CDR1 MGHRA and CDR2 YSYEKL. The CDR3 contains 15 residues. The V end lost 1 base, the J end lost 3 bases, and 10 bases lay between the germline ends. CDR3 protein: CASSQAGFVKNIQYF. For the CDR3, the DNA is TGCGCCAGCAGCCAAGCAGGGTTCGTCAAAAACATTCAGTACTTC.

This clone was recorded a few times. This chain connects TRBV1 to TRBJ1-6. TRBV1 is a pseudogene. This CDR3 spans 13 amino acids. CDR3 in DNA: TGCACCAGCAGCCCGGTTGGGGACGGACCCCTCCACTTT. It codes for CTSSPVGDGPLHF.

The V gene is TRBV7-2, the J gene TRBJ1-2, with 7 bases aligning to TRBD1. Trimming removed 3 bases from V and 2 bases from J; junction bases left unmatched: 12. The germline gives CDR1 SGHTA, CDR2 FQGNSA. The CDR3 contains 17 residues. CDR3 sequence: CASSFTGIRGRNYGYTF. CDR3 bases: TGTGCCAGCAGCTTTACAGGGATAAGGGGGCGAAACTATGGCTACACCTTC.